A single sample is the source of the 30 T cell receptor beta chains below, sequenced in a study of cytomegalovirus exposure and HLA in healthy donors. 13 Jbeta primers and 60 Vbeta primers were used for the PCR. Data came from immunoSEQ multiplex PCR; TCRdb stores just in-frame clones and leaves some out. The data show more than 85,000 clones, about 75% seen once. Sequencing was performed on PBMCs. These receptors came from a male donor in good health and CMV-seropositive.

This clone was counted a single time. The chain is built from TRBV13 and TRBJ2-7; D perhaps matches TRBD2 (7 bases). Germline values: CDR1 PRHDT, CDR2 FYEKMQ (reference sequence). Trimming left V 0 bases short and J 2 bases short, with 11 bases between. The CDR3 length is 15 residues. The CDR3: CASSLGGGPPYEQYF. The CDR3 coding sequence is TGTGCCAGCAGCTTAGGCGGGGGGCCTCCCTACGAGCAGTACTTC.

This clone has more than one count but fewer than ten. This chain joins TRBV4-2 and TRBJ2-7, with a weak D call TRBD2 (7 bases). CDR1 is LGHNA, CDR2 YNFKEQ, per germline. CDR3 size: 14 residues. V lost 0 bases and J lost 3, with 9 bases in between. The CDR3 is CASSQDRGGYEQYF. For the CDR3, the DNA is TGTGCCAGCAGCCAAGATAGGGGGGGCTACGAGCAGTACTTC.

The rearrangement links TRBV4-2 to TRBJ2-3, with TRBD2 identical over 12 bases. Per germline, CDR1 LGHNA and CDR2 YNFKEQ. V was pared by 2 bases and J by 0 bases, with 12 bases of the junction left unmatched. This CDR3 is built from 20 residues. DNA for the CDR3: TGTGCCAGCAGCCAATTACGTCAGACTAGCGGGGGACGGAGCACAGATACGCAGTATTTT. This translates into CASSQLRQTSGGRSTDTQYF.

This clone showed up just a few times. This chain links TRBV4-1 with TRBJ2-6; a possible D gene is TRBD2 (5 bases). Germline V gene data show CDR1 as MGHRA and CDR2 as YSYEKL. V lost 1 base and J 0 bases, leaving 16 bases between the germline ends. The CDR3 is made up of 19 amino acids. CDR3 nucleotide sequence: TGCGCCAGCAGCCAAGGGTCAATTATGAGGGTCTCTGGGGCCAACGTCCTGACTTTC. Translating gives CASSQGSIMRVSGANVLTF.

The chain recombines TRBV30 with TRBJ1-2; no clear D gene. V was clipped by 4 bases and J by 4 bases, with 10 bases between them. There are 12 residues in the CDR3. Germline values: CDR1 GTSNPN, CDR2 SVGIG (reference sequence). Here the CDR3 reads CAWTNHSYGYTF. The CDR3, as DNA: TGTGCCTGGACCAACCACTCCTATGGCTACACCTTC.

This clone was counted only a few times. The chain uses TRBV5-5 and TRBJ2-2; TRBD1 matches 7 bases. The CDR3 is 16 residues long. Germline V gene lookup returns CDR1 SGHKS and CDR2 YYEKEE (reference sequence). V shed 2 bases, J shed 3 bases, and the junction held 7 bases outside the gene matches. The CDR3 DNA is TGTGCCAGCAGCTTCGAGGCAGGGGGATACACCGGGGAGCTGTTTTTT. This codes for CASSFEAGGYTGELFF.

The V call is TRBV2, the J call TRBJ1-5; D may be TRBD1 (6 bases). The CDR3 covers 15 residues. Trimming left V 0 bases short and J 4 bases short, with 10 bases between. In germline, CDR1 is SNHLY, CDR2 FYNNEI. CDR3 sequence: CASSEARGGNQPQHF. The CDR3 region has the DNA TGTGCCAGCAGTGAAGCTCGAGGGGGAAATCAGCCCCAGCATTTT.

This chain uses TRBV10-3 with TRBJ2-3; TRBD2 is a possible D gene (6 bases). CDR3 size: 16 residues. V gave up 8 bases and J gave up 4 bases, with 22 bases separating them. Germline V gene lookup returns CDR1 ENHRY and CDR2 SYGVKD. The CDR3 is CAISAPGTASPDTQYF. The CDR3 region has the DNA TGTGCCATCTCGGCCCCAGGGACTGCCAGCCCAGATACGCAGTATTTT.

This chain connects TRBV28 to TRBJ2-5; D is ambiguous. The V gene's germline CDR1 is MDHEN and CDR2 SYDVKM. V was cut by 3 bases and J by 6 bases, with 11 bases left in between. This CDR3 has 13 amino acids. The CDR3 region is CASSLRLRQTQYF. CDR3 in DNA: TGTGCCAGCAGTTTGAGGCTGCGGCAGACCCAGTACTTC. The whole variable domain, remainder taken from reference TRBV28 and TRBJ2-5, is DVKVTQSSRYLVKRTGEKVFLECVQDMDHENMFWYRQDPGLGLRLIYFSYDVKMKEKGDIPEGYSVSREKKERFSLILESASTNQTSMYLCASSLRLRQTQYFGPGTRLLVL.

The chain couples TRBV6-5 to TRBJ2-1, with D possibly TRBD2 on 6 matching bases. The CDR3 covers 15 residues. The germline gives CDR1 MNHEY, CDR2 SVGAGI. The germline V and J ends were trimmed by 6 bases and 8 bases, with 20 bases remaining between them. This chain's CDR3 is CASRETGVSLDEQFF. CDR3 DNA sequence: TGTGCCAGCAGAGAGACGGGGGTGTCCTTGGATGAGCAGTTCTTC.

V usage is TRBV6-5 and J usage is TRBJ2-6; D may be TRBD2 (6 bases). Germline loops: CDR1 MNHEY, CDR2 SVGAGI. CDR3 length equals 15 residues. The germline V and J ends were trimmed by 7 bases and 0 bases, with 10 bases remaining between them. The CDR3: CASTRGSSGANVLTF. CDR3 sequence (DNA): TGTGCCAGCACCCGGGGGAGCTCTGGGGCCAACGTCCTGACTTTC.

This clone appeared once. The chain uses TRBV7-2 and TRBJ2-1, with a weak D call TRBD1 (6 bases). Trimming shortened V by 5 bases and J by 8 bases, and 22 bases separated the two germline ends. CDR3 length: 16 residues. Germline V lookup: CDR1 SGHTA, CDR2 FQGNSA. The CDR3 is CASSPLWGPGLHEQFF. CDR3 in DNA: TGTGCCAGCAGCCCTTTGTGGGGGCCAGGGCTCCATGAGCAGTTCTTC.

This clone was observed a few times. The genes are TRBV13 and TRBJ2-1; possible D gene TRBD2, 6 bases. Germline-derived CDR1 and CDR2 are PRHDT and FYEKMQ (reference sequence). The CDR3 extends over 15 amino acids. With 5 bases removed from V and 7 bases from J, the gap between germline ends came to 18 bases. Here the CDR3 DNA reads TGTGCCAGCAGCCCCTGGTTAGAGCGGGTTAATGAGCAGTTCTTC. As protein: CASSPWLERVNEQFF. Drawing the rest from reference TRBV13 and TRBJ2-1, the complete variable domain is AAGVIQSPRHLIKEKRETATLKCYPIPRHDTVYWYQQGPGQDPQFLISFYEKMQSDKGSIPDRFSAQQFSDYHSELNMSSLELGDSALYFCASSPWLERVNEQFFGPGTRLTVL.

A single count supports this clone. The CDR3 region is CATSRDGDRHSNQPQHF. Written as DNA, the CDR3 is TGTGCCACCAGCAGAGATGGAGACAGACATAGCAATCAGCCCCAGCATTTT. The chain combines TRBV15 with TRBJ1-5, with a tentative D call TRBD1 (5 bases). Germline lookup yields CDR1 LNHNV and CDR2 YYDKDF (reference sequence). The length of the CDR3 is 17 residues. Deletions cut 0 bases from V and 0 bases from J, with 12 bases between.

The chain couples TRBV5-4 to TRBJ1-1; D unresolved. CDR3 size: 13 residues. V lost 0 bases and J 2 bases, leaving 5 bases between the germline ends. CDR1 and CDR2 from the germline V gene are SGHNT and YYREEE (reference sequence). The CDR3 DNA sequence: TGTGCCAGCAGCTTGGCCTTAAACACTGAAGCTTTCTTT. Translated: CASSLALNTEAFF.

This chain uses TRBV5-1 with TRBJ2-7; 9 bases map to TRBD2. Germline CDR1 is SGHRS and CDR2 is YFSETQ. V lost 2 bases to trimming and J lost 4 bases; unmatched junction nucleotides: 7. This CDR3 is 15 amino acids long. CDR3 region: CASSFGGGAWYEQYF. The CDR3 DNA reads as TGCGCCAGCAGCTTCGGCGGGGGGGCTTGGTACGAGCAGTACTTC.

The chain recombines TRBV15 with TRBJ2-3; 8 bases agree with TRBD2. J was trimmed by 4 bases and V by 5 bases; bases with no gene match: 11. Germline CDR1 is LNHNV and CDR2 is YYDKDF (reference sequence). The CDR3 length is 16 residues. As DNA, the CDR3 is TGTGCCACCAGCTTGCAAGCGGGGGCCGGTCCAGATACGCAGTATTTT. Its translation: CATSLQAGAGPDTQYF.

V usage is TRBV7-2 and J usage is TRBJ2-5; weak D call: TRBD1 (5 bases). CDR1 is SGHTA, CDR2 FQGNSA, per germline. The CDR3 spans 12 residues. The germline V and J ends were trimmed by 3 bases and 7 bases, with 9 bases remaining between them. The CDR3 is CASSLGRGTQYF. The CDR3 DNA reads TGTGCCAGCAGCTTGGGGCGAGGGACCCAGTACTTC.

This clone has more than one count but fewer than ten. This same CDR3 is encoded by further DNA sequences in the sample. The chain combines TRBV15 with TRBJ2-5; D uncertain. V was pared by 0 bases and J by 4 bases, with 3 bases between. Germline V gives CDR1 LNHNV, CDR2 YYDKDF (reference sequence). The CDR3 totals 12 residues. The CDR3 nucleotides are TGTGCCACCAGCAGAGACGTAGAGACCCAGTACTTC. Translating it yields CATSRDVETQYF.

The CDR3 DNA sequence: TGTGCTAGTGGTTTGGCCCCGGGACTAGCGGGTGAAGAGACCCAGTACTTC. Its protein is CASGLAPGLAGEETQYF. The chain links TRBV12-5 to TRBJ2-5, with 12 bases aligning to TRBD2. This CDR3 contains 17 residues. Trimming took 1 base from V and 3 from J; bases not matched to a gene: 6. In germline, CDR1 is LGHNT, CDR2 FRNRAP. The entire variable domain, with the rest obtained from reference TRBV12-5 and TRBJ2-5, is as follows: DARVTQTPRHKVTEMGQEVTMRCQPILGHNTVFWYRQTMMQGLELLAYFRNRAPLDDSGMPKDRFSAEMPDATLATLKIQPSEPRDSAVYFCASGLAPGLAGEETQYFGPGTRLLVL.

J is TRBJ2-5 and V is TRBV4-2; 15 nucleotides match TRBD2. The CDR3 sequence is 17 residues long. J was trimmed by 5 bases and V by 2 bases; bases with no gene match: 6. CDR1 and CDR2 from the germline V gene are LGHNA and YNFKEQ. The CDR3 nucleotides read TGTGCCAGCAGCCAATTAGGACTAGCGGGGGGGCGGGAGACCCAGTACTTC. Its translation: CASSQLGLAGGRETQYF.

This clone was detected only a few times. The rearrangement joins TRBV6-6 to TRBJ1-1; possible D gene TRBD1, 6 bases. V shed 1 base and J shed 3 bases, with 9 bases lying between them. CDR3 length: 14 residues. In germline, CDR1 is MNHNY, CDR2 SVGAGI (reference sequence). The CDR3 here is CASSYWPGDTEAFF. CDR3 bases: TGTGCCAGCAGTTACTGGCCAGGGGACACTGAAGCTTTCTTT.

This rearrangement joins TRBV11-3 to TRBJ2-3; D is unresolved. Germline assignment: CDR1 SGHNT and CDR2 YENEEA. The CDR3 runs 14 residues. Trimming cost V 1 base and J 4 bases, with 9 bases left between them. CDR3 in amino acids: CASSLVSVADTQYF. CDR3 sequence (DNA): TGTGCCAGCAGCTTAGTGTCAGTCGCAGATACGCAGTATTTT.

The chain couples TRBV29-1 to TRBJ2-1, with 9 bases aligning to TRBD1. Germline V gene lookup returns CDR1 SQVTM and CDR2 ANQGSEA. V shed 3 bases and J 3 bases; nucleotides not matched to a gene: 0. The CDR3 length is 13 residues. DNA for the CDR3: TGCAGCGTTGAGACAGGGGGCTACAATGAGCAGTTCTTC. It translates to CSVETGGYNEQFF.

This clone has just a few counts. V and J are TRBV4-3 and TRBJ1-2, with D perhaps TRBD1 (5 bases). The CDR3 consists of 15 residues. Trimming removed 4 bases from V and 4 bases from J, with 16 bases in between. Germline-derived CDR1 and CDR2 are LGHNA and YSLEER. CDR3: CASSRTQAPLYGYTF. In DNA form, the CDR3 reads TGCGCCAGCAGCCGAACACAGGCGCCACTCTATGGCTACACCTTC.

The chain links TRBV9 to TRBJ2-1, with D possibly being TRBD1 (5 bases). Germline V gene data show CDR1 as SGDLS and CDR2 as YYNGEE. Trimming shortened V by 3 bases and J by 6 bases, and 16 bases separated the two germline ends. CDR3 size: 15 residues. The CDR3 reads CASSDEAQEGNEQFF. CDR3 sequence (DNA): TGTGCCAGCAGCGACGAGGCACAGGAAGGCAATGAGCAGTTCTTC. The full variable domain, in which reference TRBV9 and TRBJ2-1 provide the parts outside the CDR3, is DSGVTQTPKHLITATGQRVTLRCSPRSGDLSVYWYQQSLDQGLQFLIQYYNGEERAKGNILERFSAQQFPDLHSELNLSSLELGDSALYFCASSDEAQEGNEQFFGPGTRLTVL.

The rearrangement links TRBV7-2 to TRBJ1-2, with TRBD1 matching 7 bases. Germline trimming cut 6 bases from V and 2 bases from J; bases unmatched to any gene: 3. CDR1 is SGHTA and CDR2 is FQGNSA in the germline V gene. The CDR3 covers 13 residues. DNA of the CDR3: TGTGCCAGCAGGACAGGGAGGAACTATGGCTACACCTTC. Protein product: CASRTGRNYGYTF.

This clone has a handful of counts. This chain uses TRBV7-2 with TRBJ1-5; D unclear. The CDR3 length is 13 residues. In germline, CDR1 is SGHTA, CDR2 FQGNSA. V was cut by 0 bases and J by 7 bases, with 7 bases left in between. CDR3 loop: CASSLASNQPQHF. For the CDR3, the DNA is TGTGCCAGCAGCTTAGCGTCTAACCAGCCCCAGCATTTT. The full variable domain, rest sourced from reference TRBV7-2 and TRBJ1-5, is GAGVSQSPSNKVTEKGKDVELRCDPISGHTALYWYRQSLGQGLEFLIYFQGNSAPDKSGLPSDRFSAERTGGSVSTLTIQRTQQEDSAVYLCASSLASNQPQHFGDGTRLSIL.

The chain couples TRBV5-1 to TRBJ2-7, with D unresolved. Trimming cost V 2 bases and J 3 bases, with 9 bases left between them. The CDR3 extends over 13 amino acids. From germline, CDR1 is SGHRS and CDR2 YFSETQ. CDR3 coding DNA: TGCGCCAGCAGCTTCTTAAGAGGCTACGAGCAGTACTTC. It is translated as CASSFLRGYEQYF.

V usage is TRBV2 and J usage is TRBJ1-6; no reliable D call. Germline lookup yields CDR1 SNHLY and CDR2 FYNNEI. Trimming took 2 bases from V and 16 from J, leaving 9 bases between them. This CDR3 is 11 amino acids long. CDR3 sequence: CASSEPGPLHF. In DNA form, the CDR3 reads TGTGCCAGCAGTGAACCGGGTCCTCTCCACTTT.